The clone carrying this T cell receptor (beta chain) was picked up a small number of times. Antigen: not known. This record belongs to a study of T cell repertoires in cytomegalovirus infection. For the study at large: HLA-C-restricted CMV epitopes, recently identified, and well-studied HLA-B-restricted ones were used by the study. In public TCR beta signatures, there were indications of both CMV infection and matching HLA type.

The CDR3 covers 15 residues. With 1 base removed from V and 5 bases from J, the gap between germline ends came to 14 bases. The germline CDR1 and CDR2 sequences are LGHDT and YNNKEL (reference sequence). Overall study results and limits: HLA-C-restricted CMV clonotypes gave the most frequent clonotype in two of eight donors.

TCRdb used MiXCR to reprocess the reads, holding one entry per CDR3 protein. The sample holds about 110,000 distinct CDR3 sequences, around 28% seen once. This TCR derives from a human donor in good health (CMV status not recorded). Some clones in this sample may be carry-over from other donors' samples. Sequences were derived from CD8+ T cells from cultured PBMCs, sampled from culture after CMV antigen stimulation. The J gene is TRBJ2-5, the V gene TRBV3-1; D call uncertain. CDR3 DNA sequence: TGTGCCAGCAGCCAAGTAAGCCTAGTTGTCGAGACCCAGTACTTC. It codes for CASSQVSLVVETQYF.